This T cell receptor (beta chain) originates from a study of identical twins. This CDR3 has 15 residues. Trimming cost V 4 bases and J 2 bases, with 14 bases left between them. The germline V gene has CDR1 KGHSH and CDR2 LQKENI. From the 5' RACE reads, TCRdb called clonotypes with MiXCR, one entry per CDR3 protein. Of about 520,000 distinct CDR3 sequences listed, 20% to 25% are singletons. This same sample was also part of a study on T cells expressing NK-cell markers.

The V call is TRBV18, the J call TRBJ1-2, with a weak D call TRBD1 (6 bases). The material sequenced was CD4+ T cells sorted from blood. This sequence originates from a woman aged 18-35 years in good health. CDR3 loop: CASSLRTAENYGYTF. CDR3 sequence (DNA): TGTGCCAGCTCACTTCGGACAGCCGAGAACTATGGCTACACCTTC.